This TCR beta chain was retrieved from a study of shared clonotypes between healthy human individuals (dated by TCRdb to 2018 to 2020). About the investigation overall: A couple of women and a few men aged 18 to 49 years were included in the cohort. For each donor, three plates each were used for CD4 naive and CD4 memory, two plates were used for CD8 naive, and one plate was used for CD8 memory. The study deeply sequenced blood TCR repertoires of five healthy adults to estimate repertoire size and the extent of clonotype sharing between individuals. To increase sequencing depth and limit assay-specific biases, TCR repertoire library preparation and sequencing were carried out by different laboratories using diverse techniques. Each donor's leukapheresis produced roughly between roughly 0.85 and 10 billion PBMCs. Points the paper makes about the study in general: Clonotypes shared by all four sorted-subset donors showed higher generation probabilities than non-shared clonotypes. Naive subsets generally had larger estimated clonotype richness than memory subsets. Even with the large sequencing depth, rarefaction of the sorted-subset datasets indicated that sequencing was incomplete. Because the study included only a small number of donors, the genetic and exposure-history diversity represented was limited. Sampling was restricted to blood, and TCR repertoires in tissues likely differ from the TCR repertoires found in blood. Pairwise subsampling led to the expectation that sequencing depth would affect the degree of clonotype sharing among donors. About 5% of naive CD4, around 3.6% of naive CD8, 2.3% of memory CD4, and less than 0.45% of memory CD8 clonotypes were shared across several donors.

Based on the germline V gene, the CDR1 and CDR2 sequences are SGHTA and FQGTGA. From cysteine to phenylalanine, the CDR3 is 14 amino acids long. Only the CDR3 region is kept as DNA, spanning 42 bases read in frame from base 1. A distance of 15 bases separates the germline ends of V and J, which lose 10 bases and 0 bases respectively. Using the deep immunoSEQ assay, TCR CDR3 regions were amplified from genomic DNA by multiplex PCR. For each cell subset, the extracted genomic DNA was distributed evenly across all wells of several immunoSEQ 96-well plates, and each plate served as one replicate. For sorted subsets, roughly 190 ng of genomic DNA, equivalent to 25,000 to 35,000 T cell genomes, went into each replicate PCR. Purified libraries were measured with a Qubit 3.0 fluorometer, size-checked on a Bioanalyzer 2100, and measured again with the KAPA Library Quantification kit. Every immunoSEQ 96-well plate was sequenced on a dedicated single-read 150-cycle Illumina NextSeq 550 flow cell. Per the original workflow: Because only junctional sequences without quality scores were contained in the immunoSEQ output, filtering matching that applied to full-length reads could not be performed. Sequences were annotated with PyIR, a Python wrapper for IgBLAST v1.9, using IMGT germline references to assign V/J genes and CDR3. Any read was removed if the V/J assignment was weak (E-value above 1e-6), the CDR3 was missing, or the read contained stop codons, out-of-frame junctions, or ambiguous translated residues. A V3J clonotype was defined by an identical inferred V gene, J gene, and CDR3 amino acid sequence. Percentage overlap between repertoires was computed as shared unique clonotypes divided by the size of the smaller repertoire. Three approaches were used to assess repertoire richness: RTK rarefaction, the Chao1 estimator, and Recon v2.1 estimates of unobserved clonotypes. Generation probabilities were computed with OLGA for all TCRbeta clonotypes obtained by the gDNA method from several donors. TCRdb took this table from immuneACCESS and kept in-frame rearrangements with V and J called. Such tables lack part of the clones; where checked against another copy, unresolved V genes explain under half of the gap, and the rest is unexplained. The DNA was the basis for D and trimming; V, J and clone size are from that table. This sample gives fewer than 2.5 million clones in total; approximately 93% of them show up just once. The ten largest clones add up to about 0.39% of the sample.

This clone was detected once. Its antigen is unknown. Base qualities are not at hand, and no much larger clone is one base apart. Donors were healthy HIV-negative adults with no recently reported acute infections or vaccinations. Every donor was a Caucasian adult residing in Nashville, Tennessee, USA. Magnetic negative selection was used to enrich CD4+ T cells, after which naive cells were positively selected on CD45RA and the negative fraction became the memory subset. Blood was obtained by leukapheresis, after which PBMCs were separated by Ficoll-Histopaque density gradient centrifugation and cryopreserved in liquid nitrogen vapor phase. Analytical flow cytometry was used to check the purity and quantity of every magnetically sorted T cell population. Genomic DNA was isolated from each sorted fraction and quantified by UV absorbance on a Nanodrop 2000c.

The receptor chain draws on TRBV7-3 and TRBJ2-5; confidence is insufficient to name the D gene. This TCR came from a man between 18 and 29 years old in good health. Some clones in this sample may be carry-over from other donors' samples. The source material was naive CD4+ T cells from PBMCs. The cell subset or site tag for this specimen amounts to: CD45RA+ positively selected. The encoded CDR3 is CATTDGWYQETQYF. The nucleotide sequence is given as TGTGCCACTACCGATGGATGGTACCAAGAGACCCAGTACTTC.